The clone carrying this T cell receptor (beta chain) was seen a single time. The source of the sample is a study of blood T cell repertoires in COVID-19. Study-wide background: The United States, Italy and Spain were the sources of the acute and convalescent COVID-19 samples.

Clones were read by immunoSEQ multiplex PCR, and TCRdb kept only the in-frame ones, dropping some. The sample holds 110,000 or so clones, roughly 88% seen once. Trimming left V 2 bases short and J 1 base short, with 11 bases between. The CDR3 extends over 16 amino acids. Germline CDR1 reads WNHNN; CDR2 reads SYGVQD (reference sequence). V and J are TRBV10-1 and TRBJ2-2, with D maybe TRBD2 (5 bases). The source is a woman aged 70-85 years who had recovered from COVID-19. Material: peripheral blood. The CDR3: CASSERGSRNTGELFF. CDR3 in DNA: TGCGCCAGCAGTGAGCGGGGATCCCGGAACACCGGGGAGCTGTTTTTT.